This T cell receptor beta chain derives from a study of T-cell reconstitution after alpha-beta-depleted transplantation in children. Whole-study results and caveats: A year had passed since transplant, and T-cell counts and diversity by then came mostly from newly produced T cells.

This clonotype was detected a few times. The antigen is undetermined. Looked up from germline, CDR1 is SGHVS and CDR2 is FQNEAQ. Trimming removed 7 bases at V and 4 bases at J, with 18 bases between. The CDR3 totals 15 residues. The TCRbeta library incorporated unique molecular identifiers. TCRdb redid the calling of the PCR reads with MiXCR, one entry per CDR3 protein. The table has around 300,000 distinct CDR3 sequences, more than 20% seen once. V and J are TRBV7-8 and TRBJ2-3; TRBD2 might be the D (7 bases). The specimen comprised PBMCs, mostly from graft donor cells, sampled 180 days after TCRalphabeta/CD19-depleted stem cell transplant. The clonotype comes from a male patient younger than 18 who had a stem cell transplant for acute lymphoblastic leukemia, so the T cells may come from the graft donor. CDR3 nucleotide sequence: TGTGCCAGCACGCAAAGGGGGGGTGTGGCAGATACGCAGTATTTT. Encoded protein: CASTQRGGVADTQYF.